This is a list of T cell receptor beta chains from one sample in a study of CD8+ T cells in alopecia areata. The assay was immunoSEQ multiplex PCR, and TCRdb's table has in-frame clones only and misses some. In the table there are 110,000 or so clones, about 61% of which are singletons. The sample comprised CD4+ T cells sorted from blood. The receptors come from a human donor in good health. Both conserved end residues are part of each CDR3. Each record gives: V gene, D gene, J gene, clone size, CDR3 DNA, CDR3 protein. The D gene is left open where the match is weak. Clone size is shown for a subset of rows, as once, few, many or a class of expanded clone.

TRBV25-1	TRBD1	TRBJ2-7	-	TGTGCCAGCAGGGGGGACAGGGGCTACGAGCAGTACTTC	CASRGDRGYEQYF
TRBV27	TRBD1	TRBJ2-3	few	TGTGCCAGCAGTTCGACAGGGGGCACAGATACGCAGTATTTT	CASSSTGGTDTQYF
TRBV2	-	TRBJ2-5	once	TGTGCCAGCCGAATTGGGGCCCAAGAGACCCAGTACTTC	CASRIGAQETQYF
TRBV5-1	TRBD2	TRBJ2-5	-	TGCGCCAGCAGCTCTGTAGCGGGGCAAGAGACCCAGTACTTC	CASSSVAGQETQYF
TRBV29-1	TRBD1	TRBJ1-1	-	TGCAGCGGCGGACAGGGGGCGAACACTGAAGCTTTCTTT	CSGGQGANTEAFF
TRBV29-1	-	TRBJ1-3	once	TGCAGCTACGCCGGGCAGAGAGGAAACACCATATATTTT	CSYAGQRGNTIYF
TRBV7-9	-	TRBJ2-6	-	TGTGCCAGCACCCCTCCCGGGGAATTAGGGGCCAACGTCCTGACTTTC	CASTPPGELGANVLTF
TRBV7-8	-	TRBJ2-7	-	TGTGCCAGCAGCTTGCTTAGTCGGGTTCCGGGCGAGCAGTACTTC	CASSLLSRVPGEQYF
TRBV27	-	TRBJ2-7	-	TGTGCCAGCAGTCCTCACCCTGGGCCAGGGGAGCAGTACTTC	CASSPHPGPGEQYF
TRBV7-2	-	TRBJ1-1	-	TGTGCCAGCAGCTGGATGGACACCTTATTGAACACTGAAGCTTTCTTT	CASSWMDTLLNTEAFF
TRBV29-1	TRBD1	TRBJ2-1	-	TGCAGCGCTACAGGGGGGAATGAGCAGTTCTTC	CSATGGNEQFF
TRBV2	-	TRBJ2-6	-	TGTGCCAGCAGTGATGAAGGCTCTGGGGCCAACGTCCTGACTTTC	CASSDEGSGANVLTF
TRBV2	-	TRBJ2-5	-	TGTGCCAGCAGTGCAGGTTCGACCCAGTACTTC	CASSAGSTQYF
TRBV5-4	TRBD1	TRBJ1-4	-	TGTGCCAGCAAGCGGGACAGGGGATCTGAAAAACTGTTTTTT	CASKRDRGSEKLFF
TRBV6-1	-	TRBJ1-2	-	TGTGCCAGCAGTGCCACAGGGATGAGGCTCTATGGCTACACCTTC	CASSATGMRLYGYTF
TRBV2	-	TRBJ2-1	-	TGTGCCAGCAGCCGGGTGGAGCAGTTCTTC	CASSRVEQFF
TRBV30	-	TRBJ1-6	-	TGTGCCTGGAGCCCTGGTCGAGGAGGGAGTTCACCCCTCCACTTT	CAWSPGRGGSSPLHF
TRBV7-3	-	TRBJ2-6	-	TGTGCCAGCGGGACATCCTCTGGGGCCAACGTCCTGACTTTC	CASGTSSGANVLTF
TRBV5-4	-	TRBJ1-6	-	TGTGCCAGCAGCTTATTCGGTACCGGGGGGTCCTCACCCCTCCACTTT	CASSLFGTGGSSPLHF
TRBV2	-	TRBJ1-2	-	TGTGCCAGCAGCGACAGGTTATTACCCTATGGCTACACCTTC	CASSDRLLPYGYTF
TRBV4-1	-	TRBJ2-5	-	TGCGCCAGCAGCCGGGGTCCGCAAGAGACCCAGTACTTC	CASSRGPQETQYF
TRBV2	TRBD2	TRBJ2-2	-	TGTGCCAGCAGTGAGGAGCGGGGATCCACCGGGGAGCTGTTTTTT	CASSEERGSTGELFF
TRBV4-1	TRBD1	TRBJ1-6	few	TGCGCCAGCAGCCAAGATCTGGTACAGGGGTATAATTCACCCCTCCACTTT	CASSQDLVQGYNSPLHF
TRBV2	-	TRBJ2-1	once	TGTGCCAGCAGTGGACAGGCTCGGACCTACAATGAGCAGTTCTTC	CASSGQARTYNEQFF
TRBV5-4	TRBD2	TRBJ2-2	few	TGTGCCAGCAGCTCTCCTAGCGGGGGGTCCACCGGGGAGCTGTTTTTT	CASSSPSGGSTGELFF
TRBV30	-	TRBJ1-2	few	TGTGCCTGGAGTGTGGGATCAGGGGTCTATGGCTACACCTTC	CAWSVGSGVYGYTF
TRBV29-1	TRBD1	TRBJ2-7	-	TGCAGCGTTGTTAGGGACAGGGGCACCTACGAGCAGTACTTC	CSVVRDRGTYEQYF
TRBV21-1	-	TRBJ1-1	-	TGTGCCAGCAGCAATGGGACAGGGAACACTGAAGCTTTCTTT	CASSNGTGNTEAFF
TRBV12-5	-	TRBJ1-5	few	TGTGCTAGTGGTCCGGGAGACAGTCGGCCCCAGCATTTT	CASGPGDSRPQHF
TRBV19	-	TRBJ1-1	-	TGTGCCAGTACCCCTGCCGGGGGAAGGAACACTGAAGCTTTCTTT	CASTPAGGRNTEAFF
TRBV6-1	TRBD1	TRBJ1-5	-	TGTGCCAGCGAGACAGGGGTCAATCAGCCCCAGCATTTT	CASETGVNQPQHF
TRBV29-1	-	TRBJ2-1	few	TGCAGCGTTGCGGGGGGCTGGCCCTCTTACAATGAGCAGTTCTTC	CSVAGGWPSYNEQFF
TRBV5-1	TRBD1	TRBJ1-1	-	TGCGCCAGCAGCTTGGGGCACAGGGGGAACACTGAAGCTTTCTTT	CASSLGHRGNTEAFF
TRBV5-4	-	TRBJ2-7	few	TGTGCCAGCAGCCCCGTCCCACAGGCCAGCTCCTACGAGCAGTACTTC	CASSPVPQASSYEQYF
TRBV25-1	-	TRBJ1-1	once	TGTGCCAGCAGTCCCGTGACGGGGAACACTGAAGCTTTCTTT	CASSPVTGNTEAFF
TRBV5-6	TRBD1	TRBJ2-2	-	TGTGCCAGCAGCTTGTCAGGGGGCACCGGGGAGCTGTTTTTT	CASSLSGGTGELFF
TRBV7-2	-	TRBJ1-2	-	TGTGCCAGCAGCTTAGACTATGGCTACACCTTC	CASSLDYGYTF
TRBV1	-	TRBJ1-2	-	TGCACCAGCAGCCGGAGGGGCGCCTCTGGCTACACCTTC	CTSSRRGASGYTF
TRBV7-9	TRBD2	TRBJ2-5	-	TGTGCCAGCAGCCGACTAGCGGGGGGGCGAGAGACCCAGTACTTC	CASSRLAGGRETQYF
TRBV5-1	TRBD1	TRBJ1-1	-	TGCGCCAGCAGGGGACAGATGAACACTGAAGCTTTCTTT	CASRGQMNTEAFF
TRBV25-1	-	TRBJ2-7	-	TGTGCCAGCAGTGTTGGGGGGAACGAGCAGTACTTC	CASSVGGNEQYF
TRBV7-9	TRBD2	TRBJ2-5	-	TGTGCCAGCAGCCTACGGACTAGCTCGGAGACCCAGTACTTC	CASSLRTSSETQYF
TRBV27	-	TRBJ2-5	-	TGTGCCAGCAGTTCAGCGACGTCGGAGACCCAGTACTTC	CASSSATSETQYF
TRBV29-1	-	TRBJ2-1	-	TGCAGCGTTAGCACATACAATGAGCAGTTCTTC	CSVSTYNEQFF
TRBV29-1	-	TRBJ1-2	-	TGCAGCGTGGCGGAGACAAGTACCGATGGCTACACCTTC	CSVAETSTDGYTF
TRBV2	TRBD2	TRBJ2-3	-	TGTGCCAGCAGTGTGCTAGCGGGGGGCACAGATACGCAGTATTTT	CASSVLAGGTDTQYF
TRBV5-6	-	TRBJ1-2	-	TGTGCCAGCAGCTTGAACGGGAAAGGCTACACCTTC	CASSLNGKGYTF
TRBV30	-	TRBJ2-2	few	TGTGCCTGGATTAGGGGAAACACCGGGGAGCTGTTTTTT	CAWIRGNTGELFF
TRBV5-1	-	TRBJ2-1	-	TGCGCCAGCAGCTTGGGCAATGAGCAGTTCTTC	CASSLGNEQFF
TRBV18	TRBD1	TRBJ1-1	-	TGTGCCAGCTCGCCTAGGCAGGGGGCGGGATGGACTGAAGCTTTCTTT	CASSPRQGAGWTEAFF
TRBV5-1	TRBD2	TRBJ2-5	-	TGCGCCAGCAGCTTGAGCGTAGCGGGGGGCCAAGAGACCCAGTACTTC	CASSLSVAGGQETQYF
TRBV29-1	-	TRBJ1-1	few	TGCAGCGCCGGTGAAGCTTTCTTT	CSAGEAFF
TRBV5-6	TRBD1	TRBJ1-2	few	TGTGCCAGCAGCCCGGGACAGGGGTATGGCTACACCTTC	CASSPGQGYGYTF
TRBV29-1	-	TRBJ1-2	-	TGCAGCGTTGGGCTGGATGGCTACACCTTC	CSVGLDGYTF
TRBV13	-	TRBJ2-1	-	TGTGCCAGCAGCATCACCGGGACCTACAATGAGCAGTTCTTC	CASSITGTYNEQFF
TRBV7-6	-	TRBJ1-5	-	TGTGCCAGCAGCTTAGCCAGAGACCAGCCCCAGCATTTT	CASSLARDQPQHF
TRBV2	-	TRBJ2-5	few	TGTGCCAGCACCGACCGGTCTAGGGGCGCCGAGACCCAGTACTTC	CASTDRSRGAETQYF